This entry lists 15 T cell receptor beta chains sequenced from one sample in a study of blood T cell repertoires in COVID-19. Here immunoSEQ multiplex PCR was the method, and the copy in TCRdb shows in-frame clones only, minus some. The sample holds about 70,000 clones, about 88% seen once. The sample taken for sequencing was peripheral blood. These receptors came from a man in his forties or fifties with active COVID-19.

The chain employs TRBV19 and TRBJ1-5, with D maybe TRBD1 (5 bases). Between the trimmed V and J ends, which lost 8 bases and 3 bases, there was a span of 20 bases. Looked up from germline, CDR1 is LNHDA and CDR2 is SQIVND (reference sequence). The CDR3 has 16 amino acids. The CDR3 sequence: CASCVGGVGHNQPQHF. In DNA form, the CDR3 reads TGTGCCAGTTGCGTCGGAGGGGTAGGACACAATCAGCCCCAGCATTTT.

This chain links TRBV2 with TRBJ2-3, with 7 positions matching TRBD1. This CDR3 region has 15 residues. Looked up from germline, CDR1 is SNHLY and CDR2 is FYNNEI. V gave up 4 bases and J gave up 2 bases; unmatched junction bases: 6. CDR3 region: CASSGQGRSTDTQYF. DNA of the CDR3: TGTGCCAGCAGTGGACAGGGTAGGTCCACAGATACGCAGTATTTT.

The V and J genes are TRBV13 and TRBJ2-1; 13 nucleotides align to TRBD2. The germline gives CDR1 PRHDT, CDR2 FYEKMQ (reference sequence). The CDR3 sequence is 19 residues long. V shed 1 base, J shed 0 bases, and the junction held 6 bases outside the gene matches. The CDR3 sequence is CASSLAWTSGGLSYNEQFF. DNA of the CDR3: TGTGCCAGCAGCTTAGCGTGGACTAGCGGGGGCCTCTCCTACAATGAGCAGTTCTTC.

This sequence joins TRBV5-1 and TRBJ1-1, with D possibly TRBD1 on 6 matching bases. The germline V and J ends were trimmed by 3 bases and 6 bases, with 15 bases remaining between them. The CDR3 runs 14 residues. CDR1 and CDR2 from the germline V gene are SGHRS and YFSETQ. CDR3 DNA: TGCGCCAGCAGCTGGGACAATGGAGCAGCTGAAGCTTTCTTT. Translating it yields CASSWDNGAAEAFF.

CDR3 in amino acids: CASSYSWQGIPTGANVLTF. CDR3 nucleotides: TGTGCCAGTAGTTACTCTTGGCAGGGTATTCCCACTGGGGCCAACGTCCTGACTTTC. The chain couples TRBV19 to TRBJ2-6, with a possible D match to TRBD1 (5 bases). This CDR3 contains 19 residues. Germline CDR1 and CDR2: LNHDA and SQIVND (reference sequence). The V gene lost 5 bases and the J gene lost 2 bases, with 22 bases spanning the gap.

The DNA for the CDR3 is TGTGCCAGCAGCGACCGAATGGAGGCGGGCTACACCTTC. The encoded protein is CASSDRMEAGYTF. The chain recombines TRBV9 with TRBJ1-2, with D unresolved. V lost 3 bases, J lost 8 bases, and 14 bases lay in between. CDR1 and CDR2 from the germline V gene are SGDLS and YYNGEE. The CDR3 extends over 13 amino acids.

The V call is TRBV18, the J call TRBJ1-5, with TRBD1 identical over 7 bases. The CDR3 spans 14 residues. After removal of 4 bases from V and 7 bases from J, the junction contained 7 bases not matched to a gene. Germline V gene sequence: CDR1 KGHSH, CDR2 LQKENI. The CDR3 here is CASSLGQERQPQHF. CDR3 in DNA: TGTGCCAGCTCACTCGGACAGGAGAGACAGCCCCAGCATTTT.

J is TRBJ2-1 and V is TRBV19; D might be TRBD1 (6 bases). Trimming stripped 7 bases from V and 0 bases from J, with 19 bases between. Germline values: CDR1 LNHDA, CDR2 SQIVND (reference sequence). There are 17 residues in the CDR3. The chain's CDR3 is CASTDLGQFSSYNEQFF. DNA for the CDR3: TGTGCCAGTACCGACCTAGGACAGTTTAGCTCCTACAATGAGCAGTTCTTC.

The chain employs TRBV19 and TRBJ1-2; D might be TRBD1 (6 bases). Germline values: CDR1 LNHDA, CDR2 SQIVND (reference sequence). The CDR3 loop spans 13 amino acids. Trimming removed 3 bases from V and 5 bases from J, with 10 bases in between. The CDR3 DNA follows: TGTGCCAGTAGTATTAGCCAGGGGTATGGCTACACCTTC. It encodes CASSISQGYGYTF.

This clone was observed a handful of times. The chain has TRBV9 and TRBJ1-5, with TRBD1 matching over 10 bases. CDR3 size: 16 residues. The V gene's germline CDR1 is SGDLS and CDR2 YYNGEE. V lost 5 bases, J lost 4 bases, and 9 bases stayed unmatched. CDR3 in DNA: TGTGCCAGCAGTCCCGGGACAGGGGCTTCAAATCAGCCCCAGCATTTT. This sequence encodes CASSPGTGASNQPQHF.

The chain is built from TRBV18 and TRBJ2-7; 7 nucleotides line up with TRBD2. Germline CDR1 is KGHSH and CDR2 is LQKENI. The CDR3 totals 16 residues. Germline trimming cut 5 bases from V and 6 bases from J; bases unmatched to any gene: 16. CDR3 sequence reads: CASSANGGSFNPEQYF. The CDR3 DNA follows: TGTGCCAGCTCAGCAAACGGGGGGAGCTTCAATCCCGAGCAGTACTTC.

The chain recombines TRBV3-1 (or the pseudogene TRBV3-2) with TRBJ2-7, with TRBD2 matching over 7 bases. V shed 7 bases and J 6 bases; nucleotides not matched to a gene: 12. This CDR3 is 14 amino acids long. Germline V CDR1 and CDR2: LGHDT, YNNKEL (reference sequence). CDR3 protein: CASTPRGGILEQYF. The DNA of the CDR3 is TGTGCCAGCACCCCCCGGGGAGGGATTCTCGAGCAGTACTTC.

The CDR3 region is CASSFSVRDRGYNEQFF. In nucleotides, the CDR3 is TGTGCCAGCAGTTTTTCCGTCCGGGACAGGGGTTACAATGAGCAGTTCTTC. This chain links TRBV27 with TRBJ2-1, with 10 bases matching TRBD1. V lost 3 bases to trimming and J lost 4 bases; unmatched junction nucleotides: 9. The V gene's germline CDR1 is MNHEY and CDR2 SMNVEV (reference sequence). This CDR3 is built from 17 residues.

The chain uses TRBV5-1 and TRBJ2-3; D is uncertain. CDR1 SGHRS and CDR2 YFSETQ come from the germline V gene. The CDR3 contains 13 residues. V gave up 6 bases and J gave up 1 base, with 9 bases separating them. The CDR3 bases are TGCGCCAGCATGACAACAGGCACAGATACGCAGTATTTT. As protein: CASMTTGTDTQYF.

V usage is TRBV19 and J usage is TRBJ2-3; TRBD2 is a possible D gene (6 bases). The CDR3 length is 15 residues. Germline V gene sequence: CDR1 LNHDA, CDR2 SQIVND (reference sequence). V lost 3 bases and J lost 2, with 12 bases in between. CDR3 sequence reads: CASSITRGLTDTQYF. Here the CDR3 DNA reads TGTGCCAGTAGTATTACGCGGGGACTCACAGATACGCAGTATTTT.